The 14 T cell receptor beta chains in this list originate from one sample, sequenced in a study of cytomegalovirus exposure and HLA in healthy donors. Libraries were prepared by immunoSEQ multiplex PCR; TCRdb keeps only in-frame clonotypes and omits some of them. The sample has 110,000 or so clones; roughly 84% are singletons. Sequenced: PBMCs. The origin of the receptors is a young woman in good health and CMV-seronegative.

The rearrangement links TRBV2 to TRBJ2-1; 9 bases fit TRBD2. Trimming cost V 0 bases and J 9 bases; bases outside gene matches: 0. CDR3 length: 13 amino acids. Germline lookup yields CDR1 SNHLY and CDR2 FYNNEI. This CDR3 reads CASSEASGSEQFF. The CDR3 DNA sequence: TGTGCCAGCAGTGAAGCTAGCGGGAGTGAGCAGTTCTTC. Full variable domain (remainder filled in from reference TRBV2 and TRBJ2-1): EPEVTQTPSHQVTQMGQEVILRCVPISNHLYFYWYRQILGQKVEFLVSFYNNEISEKSEIFDDQFSVERPDGSNFTLKIRSTKLEDSAMYFCASSEASGSEQFFGPGTRLTVL.

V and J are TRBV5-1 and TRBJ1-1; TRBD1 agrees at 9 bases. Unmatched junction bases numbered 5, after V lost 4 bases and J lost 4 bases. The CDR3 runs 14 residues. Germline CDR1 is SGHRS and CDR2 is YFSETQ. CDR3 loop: CASSRTGVSTEAFF. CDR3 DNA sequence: TGCGCCAGCAGCCGGACAGGGGTTAGCACTGAAGCTTTCTTT. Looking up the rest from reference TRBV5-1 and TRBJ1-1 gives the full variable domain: KAGVTQTPRYLIKTRGQQVTLSCSPISGHRSVSWYQQTPGQGLQFLFEYFSETQRNKGNFPGRFSGRQFSNSRSEMNVSTLELGDSALYLCASSRTGVSTEAFFGQGTRLTVV.

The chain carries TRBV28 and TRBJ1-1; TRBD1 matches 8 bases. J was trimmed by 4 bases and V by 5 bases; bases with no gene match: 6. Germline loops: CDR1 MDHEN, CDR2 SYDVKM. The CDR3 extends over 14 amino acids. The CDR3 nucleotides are TGTGCCAGCAGTCAAGCCGGGACAGGCACTGAAGCTTTCTTT. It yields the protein CASSQAGTGTEAFF.

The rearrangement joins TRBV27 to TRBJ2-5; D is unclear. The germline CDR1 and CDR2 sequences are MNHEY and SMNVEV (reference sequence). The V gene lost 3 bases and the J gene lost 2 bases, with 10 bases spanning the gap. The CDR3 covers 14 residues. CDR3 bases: TGTGCCAGCAGTTTGGGCTTTACTCAAGAGACCCAGTACTTC. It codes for CASSLGFTQETQYF.

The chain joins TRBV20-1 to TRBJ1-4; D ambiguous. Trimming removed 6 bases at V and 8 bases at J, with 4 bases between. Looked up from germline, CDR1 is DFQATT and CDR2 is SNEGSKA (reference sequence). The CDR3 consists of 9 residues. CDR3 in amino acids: CSAAEKLFF. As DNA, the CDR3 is TGCAGTGCAGCGGAAAAACTGTTTTTT.

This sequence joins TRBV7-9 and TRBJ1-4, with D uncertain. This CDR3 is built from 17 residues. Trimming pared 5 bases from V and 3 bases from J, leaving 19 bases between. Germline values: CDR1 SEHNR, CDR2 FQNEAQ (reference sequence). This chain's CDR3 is CASSHPSLAPPNEKLFF. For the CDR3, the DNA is TGTGCCAGCAGCCACCCATCGTTGGCACCTCCTAATGAAAAACTGTTTTTT.

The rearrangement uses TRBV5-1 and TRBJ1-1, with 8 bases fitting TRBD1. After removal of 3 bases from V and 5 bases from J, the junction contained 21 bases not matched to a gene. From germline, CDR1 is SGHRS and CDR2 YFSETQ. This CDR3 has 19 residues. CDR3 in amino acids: CASSYHPRAGTGGGTEAFF. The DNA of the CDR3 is TGCGCCAGCAGCTATCATCCCAGGGCCGGGACAGGCGGCGGGACTGAAGCTTTCTTT.

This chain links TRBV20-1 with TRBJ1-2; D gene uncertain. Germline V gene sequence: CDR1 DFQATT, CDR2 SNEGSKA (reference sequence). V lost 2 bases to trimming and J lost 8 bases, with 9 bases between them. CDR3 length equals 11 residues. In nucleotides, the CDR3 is TGCAGTGCTAGAATAAACGGGGGCTACACCTTC. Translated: CSARINGGYTF.

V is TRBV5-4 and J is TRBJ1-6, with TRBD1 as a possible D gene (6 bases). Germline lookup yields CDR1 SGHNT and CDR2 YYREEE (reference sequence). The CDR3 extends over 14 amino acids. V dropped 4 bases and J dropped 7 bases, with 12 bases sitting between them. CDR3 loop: CASSTWTENSPLHF. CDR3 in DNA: TGTGCCAGCAGCACCTGGACAGAAAATTCACCCCTCCACTTT. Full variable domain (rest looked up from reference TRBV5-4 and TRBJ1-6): ETGVTQSPTHLIKTRGQQVTLRCSSQSGHNTVSWYQQALGQGPQFIFQYYREEENGRGNFPPRFSGLQFPNYSSELNVNALELDDSALYLCASSTWTENSPLHFGNGTRLTVT.

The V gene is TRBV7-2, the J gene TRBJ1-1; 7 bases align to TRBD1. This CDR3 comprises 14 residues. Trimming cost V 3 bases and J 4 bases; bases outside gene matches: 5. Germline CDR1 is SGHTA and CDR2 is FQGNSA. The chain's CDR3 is CASSLIAGGTEAFF. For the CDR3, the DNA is TGTGCCAGCAGCTTGATAGCAGGGGGCACTGAAGCTTTCTTT.

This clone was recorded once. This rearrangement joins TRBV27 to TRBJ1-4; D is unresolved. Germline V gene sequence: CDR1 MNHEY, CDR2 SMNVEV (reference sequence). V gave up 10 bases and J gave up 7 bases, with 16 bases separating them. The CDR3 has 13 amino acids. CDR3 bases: TGTGCCACCTCGGTCGGGGTCCGTGAAAAACTGTTTTTT. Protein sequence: CATSVGVREKLFF. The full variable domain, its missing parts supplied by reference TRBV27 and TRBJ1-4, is EAQVTQNPRYLITVTGKKLTVTCSQNMNHEYMSWYRQDPGLGLRQIYYSMNVEVTDKGDVPEGYKVSRKEKRNFPLILESPSPNQTSLYFCATSVGVREKLFFGSGTQLSVL.

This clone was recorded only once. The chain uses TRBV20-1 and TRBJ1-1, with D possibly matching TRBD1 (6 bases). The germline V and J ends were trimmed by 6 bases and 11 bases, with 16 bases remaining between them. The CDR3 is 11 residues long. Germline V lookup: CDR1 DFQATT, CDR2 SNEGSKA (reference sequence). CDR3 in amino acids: CSAKQGFGAFF. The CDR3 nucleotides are TGCAGTGCCAAACAGGGATTTGGCGCTTTCTTT.

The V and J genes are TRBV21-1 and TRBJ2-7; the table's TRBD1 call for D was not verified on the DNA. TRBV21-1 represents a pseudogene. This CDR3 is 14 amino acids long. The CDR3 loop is CASSSHDRTYEQYF. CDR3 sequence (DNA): TGTGCCAGCAGCTCCCACGACAGGACCTACGAGCAGTACTTC.

CDR3 region: CAHLPGTQRGYGYTF. Here the CDR3 DNA reads TGTGCCCACCTTCCCGGGACTCAAAGGGGCTATGGCTACACCTTC. The chain has TRBV28 and TRBJ1-2; the D gene is possibly TRBD1 (5 bases). The germline V and J ends were trimmed by 11 bases and 4 bases, with 23 bases remaining between them. Germline CDR1 MDHEN, CDR2 SYDVKM. The CDR3 totals 15 residues.